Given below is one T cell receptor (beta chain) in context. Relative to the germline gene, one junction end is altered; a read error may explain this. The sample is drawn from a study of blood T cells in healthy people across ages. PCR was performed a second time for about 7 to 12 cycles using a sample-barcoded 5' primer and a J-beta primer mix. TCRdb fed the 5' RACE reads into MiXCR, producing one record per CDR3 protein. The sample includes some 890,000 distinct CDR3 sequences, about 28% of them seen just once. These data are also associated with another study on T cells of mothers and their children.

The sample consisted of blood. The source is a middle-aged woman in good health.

This CDR3 is CASSPGQNLPGNTVYF. For the CDR3, the DNA is TGCGCCAGCAGCCCGGGACAGAATTTACCTGGAAACACCGTATATTTT. The rearrangement joins TRBV4-1 to TRBJ1-3, with 7 positions matching TRBD1. The CDR3 consists of 16 residues. Germline V lookup: CDR1 MGHRA, CDR2 YSYEKL.